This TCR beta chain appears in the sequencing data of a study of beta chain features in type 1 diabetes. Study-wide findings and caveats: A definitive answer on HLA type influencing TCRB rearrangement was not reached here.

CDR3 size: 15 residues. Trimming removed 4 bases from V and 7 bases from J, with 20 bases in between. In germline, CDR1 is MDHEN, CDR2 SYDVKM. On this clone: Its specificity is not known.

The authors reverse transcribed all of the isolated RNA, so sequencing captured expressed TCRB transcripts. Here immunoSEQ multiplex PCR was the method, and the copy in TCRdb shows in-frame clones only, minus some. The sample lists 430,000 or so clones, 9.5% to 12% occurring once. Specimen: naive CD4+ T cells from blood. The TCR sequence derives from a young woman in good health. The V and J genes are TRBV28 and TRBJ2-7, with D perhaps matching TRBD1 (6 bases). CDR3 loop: CASSSALSSRGEQYV. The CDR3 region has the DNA TGTGCCAGCAGTTCGGCCCTCAGCTCAAGGGGGGAGCAGTACGTC.